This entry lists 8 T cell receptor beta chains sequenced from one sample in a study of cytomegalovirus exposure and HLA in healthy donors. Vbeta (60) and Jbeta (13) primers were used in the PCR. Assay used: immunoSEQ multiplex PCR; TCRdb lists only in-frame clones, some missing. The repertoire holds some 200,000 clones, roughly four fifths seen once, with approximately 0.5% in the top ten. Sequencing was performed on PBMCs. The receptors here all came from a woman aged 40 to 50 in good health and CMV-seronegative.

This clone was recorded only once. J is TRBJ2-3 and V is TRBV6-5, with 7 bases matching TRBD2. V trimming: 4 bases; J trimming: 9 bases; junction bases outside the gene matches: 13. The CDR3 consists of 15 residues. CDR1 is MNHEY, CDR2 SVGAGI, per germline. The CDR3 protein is CASSLAGTKFDTQYF. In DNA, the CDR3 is TGTGCCAGCAGTTTAGCCGGGACTAAATTCGACACGCAGTATTTT.

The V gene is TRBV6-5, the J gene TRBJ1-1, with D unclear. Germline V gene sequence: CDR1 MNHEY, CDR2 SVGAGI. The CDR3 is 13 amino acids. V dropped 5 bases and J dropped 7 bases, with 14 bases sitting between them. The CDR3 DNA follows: TGTGCCAGCAGTCGGGGTCCGGGTGGTGAAGCTTTCTTT. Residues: CASSRGPGGEAFF.

CDR3 loop: CASSYQEQNEQFF. In DNA, the CDR3 is TGTGCCAGCAGTTACCAGGAACAAAATGAGCAGTTCTTC. The V gene is TRBV6-5, the J gene TRBJ2-1; D gene uncertain. The V gene lost 2 bases and the J gene lost 7 bases, with 9 bases spanning the gap. Germline V gene lookup returns CDR1 MNHEY and CDR2 SVGAGI. The CDR3 spans 13 residues.

The CDR3: CASRQGRDQPQHF. The CDR3 DNA is TGTGCCAGCAGACAGGGGCGGGATCAGCCCCAGCATTTT. The genes are TRBV27 and TRBJ1-5; 7 bases are shared with TRBD1. CDR3 length: 13 residues. The V gene's germline CDR1 is MNHEY and CDR2 SMNVEV (reference sequence). The trim removed 6 bases at V and 5 bases at J, leaving 4 bases unmatched.

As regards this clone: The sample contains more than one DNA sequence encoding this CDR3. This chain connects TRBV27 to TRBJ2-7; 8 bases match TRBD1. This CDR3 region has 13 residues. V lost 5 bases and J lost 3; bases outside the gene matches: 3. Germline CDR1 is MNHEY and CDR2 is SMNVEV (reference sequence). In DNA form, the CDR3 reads TGTGCCAGCAGTGGAGGACAGGGCTACGAGCAGTACTTC. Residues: CASSGGQGYEQYF.

CDR3 loop: CASSLGAAFYEQYF. The CDR3 DNA reads TGTGCCAGCAGTTTAGGGGCAGCTTTCTACGAGCAGTACTTC. The chain is built from TRBV27 and TRBJ2-7, with a weak D call TRBD1 (5 bases). The germline V gene encodes CDR1 MNHEY and CDR2 SMNVEV (reference sequence). V was shortened by 2 bases and J by 3 bases, with 11 bases between the two germline ends. This CDR3 contains 14 residues.

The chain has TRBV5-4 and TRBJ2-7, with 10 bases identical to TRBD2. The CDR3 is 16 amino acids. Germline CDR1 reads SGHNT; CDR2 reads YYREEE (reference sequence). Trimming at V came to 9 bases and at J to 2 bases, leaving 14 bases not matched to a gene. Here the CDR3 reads CATQLGSSGGAYEQYF. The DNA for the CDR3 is TGTGCCACCCAGCTTGGTTCCAGCGGGGGGGCCTACGAGCAGTACTTC.

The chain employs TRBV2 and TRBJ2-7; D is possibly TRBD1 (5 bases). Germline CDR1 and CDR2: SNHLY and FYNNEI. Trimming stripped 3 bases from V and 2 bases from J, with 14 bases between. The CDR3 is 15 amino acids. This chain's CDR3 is CASSDRGVSPYEQYF. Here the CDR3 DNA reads TGTGCCAGCAGTGATAGGGGCGTGAGTCCCTACGAGCAGTACTTC. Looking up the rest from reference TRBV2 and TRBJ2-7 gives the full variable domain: EPEVTQTPSHQVTQMGQEVILRCVPISNHLYFYWYRQILGQKVEFLVSFYNNEISEKSEIFDDQFSVERPDGSNFTLKIRSTKLEDSAMYFCASSDRGVSPYEQYFGPGTRLTVT.